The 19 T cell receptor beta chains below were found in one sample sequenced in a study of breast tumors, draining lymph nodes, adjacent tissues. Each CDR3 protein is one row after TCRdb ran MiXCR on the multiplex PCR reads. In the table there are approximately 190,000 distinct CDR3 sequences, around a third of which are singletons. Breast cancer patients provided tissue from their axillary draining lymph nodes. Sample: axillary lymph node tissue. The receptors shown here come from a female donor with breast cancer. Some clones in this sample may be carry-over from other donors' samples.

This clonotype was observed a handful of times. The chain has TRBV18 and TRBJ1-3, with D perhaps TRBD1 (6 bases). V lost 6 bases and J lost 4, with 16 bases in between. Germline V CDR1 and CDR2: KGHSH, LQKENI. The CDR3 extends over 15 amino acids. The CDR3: CASSPEQGLGNTIYF. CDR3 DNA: TGTGCCAGCTCCCCCGAACAGGGACTCGGAAACACCATATATTTT. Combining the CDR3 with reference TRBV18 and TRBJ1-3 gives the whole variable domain NAGVMQNPRHLVRRRGQEARLRCSPMKGHSHVYWYRQLPEEGLKFMVYLQKENIIDESGMPKERFSAEFPKEGPSILRIQQVVRGDSAAYFCASSPEQGLGNTIYFGEGSWLTVV.

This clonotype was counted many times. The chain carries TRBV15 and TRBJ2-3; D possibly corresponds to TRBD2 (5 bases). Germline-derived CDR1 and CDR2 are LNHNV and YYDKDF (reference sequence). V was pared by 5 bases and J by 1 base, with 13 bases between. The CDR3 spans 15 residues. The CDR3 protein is CATSLQGSGTDTQYF. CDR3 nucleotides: TGTGCCACCAGCCTCCAAGGGAGCGGCACAGATACGCAGTATTTT.

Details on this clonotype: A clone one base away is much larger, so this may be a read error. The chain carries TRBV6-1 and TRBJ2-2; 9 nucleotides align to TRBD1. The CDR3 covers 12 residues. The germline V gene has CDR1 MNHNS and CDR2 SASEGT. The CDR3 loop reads CARSEGTGRLFF. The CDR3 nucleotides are TGTGCCCGCAGTGAAGGGACAGGGCGGCTGTTTTTT.

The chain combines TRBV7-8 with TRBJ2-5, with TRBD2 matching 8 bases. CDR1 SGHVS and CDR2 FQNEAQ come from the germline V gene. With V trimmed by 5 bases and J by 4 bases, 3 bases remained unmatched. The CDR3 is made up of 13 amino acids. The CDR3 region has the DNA TGTGCCAGCAGCAAGACTAGCGTAGAGACCCAGTACTTC. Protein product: CASSKTSVETQYF.

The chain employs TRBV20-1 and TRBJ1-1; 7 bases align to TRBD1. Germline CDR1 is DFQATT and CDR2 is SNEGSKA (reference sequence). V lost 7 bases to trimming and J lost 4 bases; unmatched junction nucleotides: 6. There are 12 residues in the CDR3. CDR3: CSGQGLGTEAFF. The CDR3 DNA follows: TGCAGTGGACAGGGTTTGGGCACTGAAGCTTTCTTT.

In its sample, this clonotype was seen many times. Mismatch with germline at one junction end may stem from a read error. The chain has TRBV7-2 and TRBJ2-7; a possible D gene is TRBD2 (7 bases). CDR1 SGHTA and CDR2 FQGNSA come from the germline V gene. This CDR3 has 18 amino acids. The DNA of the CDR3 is TGTGCCAGCAGTTTAGGAATCGTGGGGGGGGGCGCGGGGTACGAGCAGTACTTC. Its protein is CASSLGIVGGGAGYEQYF.

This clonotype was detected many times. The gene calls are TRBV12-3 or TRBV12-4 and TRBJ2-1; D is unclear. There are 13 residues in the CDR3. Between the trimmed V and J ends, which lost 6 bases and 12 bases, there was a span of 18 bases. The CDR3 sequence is CASSHRPLKGQFF. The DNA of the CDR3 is TGTGCCAGCAGCCATCGACCCCTCAAGGGGCAGTTCTTC.

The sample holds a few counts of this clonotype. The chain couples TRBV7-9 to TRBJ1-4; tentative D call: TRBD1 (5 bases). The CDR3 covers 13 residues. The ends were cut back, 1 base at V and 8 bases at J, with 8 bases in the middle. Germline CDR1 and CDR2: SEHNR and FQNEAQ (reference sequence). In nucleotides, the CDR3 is TGTGCCAGCAGCTTAGTGGCAGGGGAAAAACTGTTTTTT. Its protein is CASSLVAGEKLFF. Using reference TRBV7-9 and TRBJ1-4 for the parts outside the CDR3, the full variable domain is DTGVSQNPRHKITKRGQNVTFRCDPISEHNRLYWYRQTLGQGPEFLTYFQNEAQLEKSRLLSDRFSAERPKGSFSTLEIQRTEQGDSAMYLCASSLVAGEKLFFGSGTQLSVL.

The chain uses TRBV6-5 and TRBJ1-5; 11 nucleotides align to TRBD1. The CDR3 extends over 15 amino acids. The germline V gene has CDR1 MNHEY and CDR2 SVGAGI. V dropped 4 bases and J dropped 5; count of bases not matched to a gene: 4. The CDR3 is CASSSSGQGDQPQHF. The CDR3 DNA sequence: TGTGCCAGCAGTTCCTCGGGACAGGGGGATCAGCCCCAGCATTTT.

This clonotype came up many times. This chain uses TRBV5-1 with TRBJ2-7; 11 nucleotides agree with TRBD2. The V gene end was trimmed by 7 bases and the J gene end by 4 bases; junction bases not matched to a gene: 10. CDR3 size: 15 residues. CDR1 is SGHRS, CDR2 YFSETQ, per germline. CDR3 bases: TGCGCCAGCGGCACTAGCGGGAGAAACCCTTACGAGCAGTACTTC. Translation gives CASGTSGRNPYEQYF. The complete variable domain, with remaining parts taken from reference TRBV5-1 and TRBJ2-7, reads KAGVTQTPRYLIKTRGQQVTLSCSPISGHRSVSWYQQTPGQGLQFLFEYFSETQRNKGNFPGRFSGRQFSNSRSEMNVSTLELGDSALYLCASGTSGRNPYEQYFGPGTRLTVT.

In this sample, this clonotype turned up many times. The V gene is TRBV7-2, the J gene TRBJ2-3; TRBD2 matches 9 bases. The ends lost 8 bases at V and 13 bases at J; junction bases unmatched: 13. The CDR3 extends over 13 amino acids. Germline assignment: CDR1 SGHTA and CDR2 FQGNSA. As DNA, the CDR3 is TGTGCCAGCCTCCCGCGGCGGGAGGGCCATAAGTATTTT. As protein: CASLPRREGHKYF.

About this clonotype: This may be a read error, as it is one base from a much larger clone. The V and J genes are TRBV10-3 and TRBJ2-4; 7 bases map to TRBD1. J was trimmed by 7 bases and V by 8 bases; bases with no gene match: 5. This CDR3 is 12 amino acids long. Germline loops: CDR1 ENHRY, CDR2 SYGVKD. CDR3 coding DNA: TGTGCCATCGGCAGCAGGGGGAACATTCAGTACTTC. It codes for CAIGSRGNIQYF.

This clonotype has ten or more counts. The CDR3 protein is CASSLTPGLSSYEQYF. DNA for the CDR3: TGTGCCAGCAGCCTTACGCCGGGACTTTCCTCCTACGAGCAGTACTTC. The gene calls are TRBV14 and TRBJ2-7; D possibly corresponds to TRBD2 (6 bases). CDR1 is SGHDN, CDR2 FVKESK, per germline. The CDR3 covers 16 residues. The V end was cut by 4 bases, the J end by 0 bases, with 16 bases between.

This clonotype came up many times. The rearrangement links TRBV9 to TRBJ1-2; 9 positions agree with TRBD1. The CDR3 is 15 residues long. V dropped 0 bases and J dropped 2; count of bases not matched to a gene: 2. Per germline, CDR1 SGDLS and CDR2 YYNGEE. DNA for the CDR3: TGTGCCAGCAGCGTAGCGACAGGGGGGAACTATGGCTACACCTTC. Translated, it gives CASSVATGGNYGYTF.

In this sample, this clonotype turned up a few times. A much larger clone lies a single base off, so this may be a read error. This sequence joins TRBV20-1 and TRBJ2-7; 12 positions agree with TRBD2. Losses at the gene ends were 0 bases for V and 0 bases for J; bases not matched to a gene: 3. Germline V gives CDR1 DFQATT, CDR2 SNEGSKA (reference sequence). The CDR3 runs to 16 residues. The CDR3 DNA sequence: TGCAGTGCTAGAGACGGGACTAGCGGGTCCTCCTACGAGCAGTACTTC. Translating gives CSARDGTSGSSYEQYF.

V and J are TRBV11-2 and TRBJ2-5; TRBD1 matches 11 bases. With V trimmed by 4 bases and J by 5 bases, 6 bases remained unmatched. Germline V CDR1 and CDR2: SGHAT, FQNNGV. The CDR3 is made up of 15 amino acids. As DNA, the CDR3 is TGTGCCAGCAGCTCCCTCGGGACAGGGGGTGAGACCCAGTACTTC. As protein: CASSSLGTGGETQYF.

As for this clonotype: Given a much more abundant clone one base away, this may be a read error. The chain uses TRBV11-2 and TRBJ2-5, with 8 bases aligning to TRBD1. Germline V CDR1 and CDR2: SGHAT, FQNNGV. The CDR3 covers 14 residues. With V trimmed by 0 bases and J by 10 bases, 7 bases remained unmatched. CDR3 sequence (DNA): TGTGCCAGCAGCTTAGATCAGGGGGCGCGGGACCAGTACTTC. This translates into CASSLDQGARDQYF.

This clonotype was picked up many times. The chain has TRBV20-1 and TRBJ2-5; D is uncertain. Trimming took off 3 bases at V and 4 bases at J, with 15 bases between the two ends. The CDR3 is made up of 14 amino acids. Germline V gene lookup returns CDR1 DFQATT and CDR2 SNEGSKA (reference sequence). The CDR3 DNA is TGCAGTGCTAGCTTCCAGTCCGACTCAGAGACCCAGTACTTC. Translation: CSASFQSDSETQYF.

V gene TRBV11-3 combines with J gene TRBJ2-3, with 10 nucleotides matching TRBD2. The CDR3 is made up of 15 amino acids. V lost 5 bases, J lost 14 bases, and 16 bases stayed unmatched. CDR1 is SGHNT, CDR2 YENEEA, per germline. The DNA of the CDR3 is TGTGCCAGCAGCCCGGGACTAGCGAGCACAGATACGTGGTATTTT. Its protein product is CASSPGLASTDTWYF.